A single sample gave rise to the 18 T cell receptor beta chains below, sequenced in a study of blood T cell repertoires in COVID-19 (TCRdb year 2020). Library preparation used the immunoSEQ multiplex PCR assay. TCRdb carries this immuneACCESS record with in-frame sequences only. Its versions omit some clonotypes, under half of them owing to an unresolved V gene in the studies checked, with the rest unexplained. The sample data list 85,000 to 130,000 clones, and roughly 92% of these were observed just once. The top ten constitute 0.85% to 1% of the sample. Sequences were obtained from peripheral blood. These receptors originate from a man aged 60 to 69 with acute or convalescent COVID-19.

The V and J genes are TRBV5-1 and TRBJ2-7, with a possible D match to TRBD2 (6 bases). The CDR3 is 14 amino acids. V lost 4 bases to trimming and J lost 2 bases, with 13 bases between them. Germline CDR1 is SGHRS and CDR2 is YFSETQ. As DNA, the CDR3 is TGCGCCAGCAGCCCGGGAGTTAGCACCTACGAGCAGTACTTC. This gives the protein CASSPGVSTYEQYF.

J is TRBJ1-1 and V is TRBV6-5, with TRBD1 as a possible D gene (5 bases). CDR3 length: 14 residues. Germline V gene lookup returns CDR1 MNHEY and CDR2 SVGAGI. Trimming stripped 2 bases from V and 4 bases from J, with 11 bases between. The CDR3, as DNA: TGTGCCAGCAGTTACGCCGGGGGGACCACTGAAGCTTTCTTT. As protein: CASSYAGGTTEAFF.

V is TRBV5-1 and J is TRBJ1-2, with 9 bases lining up with TRBD1. The CDR3 loop spans 14 amino acids. In germline, CDR1 is SGHRS, CDR2 YFSETQ. Trimming cost V 6 bases and J 8 bases; bases outside gene matches: 11. The CDR3 region is CASNPSDRGRGYTF. Written as DNA, the CDR3 is TGCGCCAGCAACCCATCGGACAGGGGCAGGGGCTACACCTTC.

By frequency in the sample, this clone is medium-sized. This sequence joins TRBV7-8 and TRBJ1-1, with 7 positions matching TRBD1. The CDR3 contains 14 residues. V was clipped by 4 bases and J by 3 bases; unmatched bases: 5. CDR1 and CDR2 (germline): SGHVS, FQNEAQ. The CDR3 loop is CASSYTGVDTEAFF. The CDR3 bases are TGTGCCAGCAGCTATACAGGGGTGGACACTGAAGCTTTCTTT. The full variable domain, rest sourced from reference TRBV7-8 and TRBJ1-1, is GAGVSQSPRYKVAKRGQDVALRCDPISGHVSLFWYQQALGQGPEFLTYFQNEAQLDKSGLPSDRFFAERPEGSVSTLKIQRTQQEDSAVYLCASSYTGVDTEAFFGQGTRLTVV.

The chain has TRBV27 and TRBJ1-2, with 9 bases that match TRBD1. The CDR3 sequence is 15 residues long. CDR1 is MNHEY, CDR2 SMNVEV, per germline (reference sequence). J lost 5 bases, V lost 2 bases, and 6 bases had no gene match. CDR3 bases: TGTGCCAGCAGTTTACGGGGGACAGGGAATTATGGCTACACCTTC. Its translation is CASSLRGTGNYGYTF.

This sequence joins TRBV5-4 and TRBJ1-3, with 7 positions matching TRBD1. J gave up 4 bases and V 4 bases, and 5 bases lay outside the gene matches. The germline V gene has CDR1 SGHNT and CDR2 YYREEE (reference sequence). The CDR3 covers 14 residues. As DNA, the CDR3 is TGTGCCAGCAGCACGACAGGGCCAGGAAACACCATATATTTT. This sequence encodes CASSTTGPGNTIYF. The whole variable domain, remainder taken from reference TRBV5-4 and TRBJ1-3, is ETGVTQSPTHLIKTRGQQVTLRCSSQSGHNTVSWYQQALGQGPQFIFQYYREEENGRGNFPPRFSGLQFPNYSSELNVNALELDDSALYLCASSTTGPGNTIYFGEGSWLTVV.

The J gene is TRBJ1-3, the V gene TRBV19; TRBD1 might be the D (5 bases). This CDR3 contains 15 residues. CDR1 and CDR2 (germline): LNHDA, SQIVND (reference sequence). The V gene lost 6 bases and the J gene lost 9 bases, with 21 bases spanning the gap. The DNA for the CDR3 is TGTGCCAGTAGGACCTCCGGGGGACCTAGGGGCACCATATATTTT. Translating it yields CASRTSGGPRGTIYF.

CDR3 DNA sequence: TGCGCCAGCAGCTTGGAGGGACAGGGCAGTGGGGGCTACACCTTC. Its translation: CASSLEGQGSGGYTF. The chain has TRBV5-1 and TRBJ1-2, with 9 nucleotides matching TRBD1. The CDR3 spans 15 residues. Germline CDR1 SGHRS, CDR2 YFSETQ. V gave up 0 bases and J gave up 8 bases; unmatched junction bases: 8.

The chain couples TRBV25-1 to TRBJ1-2; 8 bases line up with TRBD1. Germline trimming cut 3 bases from V and 8 bases from J; bases unmatched to any gene: 14. The length of the CDR3 is 16 residues. Germline V CDR1 and CDR2: MGHDK, SYGVNS. CDR3 region: CASSEDRAAYLWGYTF. The CDR3 DNA is TGTGCCAGCAGTGAGGACAGGGCCGCGTATCTATGGGGCTACACCTTC.

The genes are TRBV7-8 and TRBJ2-3; the match to TRBD1 covers 9 bases. This CDR3 is built from 18 residues. V shed 3 bases, J shed 4 bases, and the junction held 14 bases outside the gene matches. CDR1 SGHVS and CDR2 FQNEAQ come from the germline V gene. This CDR3 reads CASSFDRDRVRSADTQYF. The DNA for the CDR3 is TGTGCCAGCAGCTTTGACCGGGACAGGGTGAGGAGCGCAGATACGCAGTATTTT.

The V and J genes are TRBV12-5 and TRBJ2-3, with a weak D call TRBD2 (6 bases). Trimming removed 1 base from V and 10 bases from J, with 12 bases in between. The CDR3 has 13 amino acids. CDR1 is LGHNT, CDR2 FRNRAP, per germline. The CDR3 DNA reads as TGTGCTAGTGGTTTGGCTCCGGGAGCGGCGCAGTATTTT. Its protein is CASGLAPGAAQYF.

This chain uses TRBV12-3 or TRBV12-4 with TRBJ1-1, with 8 bases aligning to TRBD1. The CDR3 has 13 residues. With 6 bases clipped from V and 3 bases from J, the junction kept 3 bases outside the gene matches. The DNA for the CDR3 is TGTGCCAGCAGCTTGGACAGGGACACTGAAGCTTTCTTT. Its translation: CASSLDRDTEAFF.

This clone is a singleton in its sample. The V gene is TRBV10-3, the J gene TRBJ2-7; TRBD2 agrees at 10 bases. Trimming cost V 10 bases and J 6 bases; bases outside gene matches: 15. CDR3 length: 15 residues. CDR1 and CDR2 from the germline V gene are ENHRY and SYGVKD. The CDR3, as DNA: TGTGCCACAAGAGGGGCTAGCGGGAGTGGTTCCGAGCAGTACGTC. It yields the protein CATRGASGSGSEQYV.

This chain joins TRBV6-5 and TRBJ1-1; D may be TRBD1 (6 bases). The V and J ends lost 6 bases and 1 base respectively, with 12 bases between them. This CDR3 has 14 residues. Germline V gene sequence: CDR1 MNHEY, CDR2 SVGAGI. CDR3 region: CASREGVANTEAFF. The CDR3 DNA is TGTGCCAGCAGAGAGGGGGTGGCGAACACTGAAGCTTTCTTT.

The chain has TRBV7-2 and TRBJ2-1, with 11 bases lining up with TRBD2. CDR3 length: 16 amino acids. V lost 4 bases to trimming and J lost 4 bases; unmatched junction nucleotides: 6. From germline, CDR1 is SGHTA and CDR2 FQGNSA. CDR3 amino acids: CASSWPGLAVYNEQFF. CDR3 in DNA: TGTGCCAGCAGCTGGCCGGGACTAGCGGTTTACAATGAGCAGTTCTTC.

The rearrangement links TRBV6-1 to TRBJ2-5; tentative D call: TRBD2 (6 bases). Germline assignment: CDR1 MNHNS and CDR2 SASEGT. Between the trimmed V and J ends, which lost 1 base and 0 bases, there was a span of 18 bases. CDR3 length equals 18 residues. The CDR3 reads CASSEEYGTSSYQETQYF. The CDR3 DNA reads as TGTGCCAGCAGTGAAGAGTACGGGACTTCCTCGTACCAAGAGACCCAGTACTTC.

The genes are TRBV5-1 and TRBJ2-3; TRBD2 might be the D (6 bases). Per the germline V gene, CDR1 is SGHRS and CDR2 is YFSETQ. The CDR3 loop spans 15 amino acids. V shed 4 bases and J shed 0 bases, with 12 bases lying between them. CDR3 DNA: TGCGCCAGCAGCGCGGGGACGTCGAGCACAGATACGCAGTATTTT. It encodes CASSAGTSSTDTQYF.

V gene TRBV10-3 combines with J gene TRBJ2-7; 8 bases match TRBD2. Germline CDR1 is ENHRY and CDR2 is SYGVKD. The CDR3 is 14 residues long. Losses at the gene ends were 10 bases for V and 3 bases for J; bases not matched to a gene: 11. CDR3 sequence reads: CATTVERGNYEQYF. DNA of the CDR3: TGTGCCACAACTGTCGAGCGGGGGAACTACGAGCAGTACTTC.